This TCR beta chain was retrieved from a study of response to subunit inactivated influenza vaccine. Findings of the study overall: Seasonal influenza vaccination, on each occasion, was suggested by the authors to recruit few new T cells.

As to this clonotype: What it binds is unknown.

Germline V lookup: CDR1 DFQATT, CDR2 SNEGSKA (reference sequence). The CDR3 runs to 15 residues. The J segment lost 7 bases and the V segment lost 6 bases, leaving 11 bases of the junction unmatched. TCRdb redid the calling of the RT-PCR reads with MiXCR, one entry per CDR3 protein. The sample records hundreds of thousands of distinct CDR3 sequences, approximately 9.9% being singletons. The sample was PBMCs from blood, taken about 40 days after vaccination. The chain has TRBV20-1 and TRBJ2-2; 10 bases align to TRBD1. The origin of this receptor is a man between 45 and 60 years old who received an inactivated influenza vaccine. The CDR3 loop reads CSADRQGARGGELFF. CDR3 sequence (DNA): TGCAGTGCCGACCGACAGGGGGCGAGGGGCGGGGAGCTGTTTTTT.